Ten or more counts support the clone carrying this TCR beta chain. The antigen remains unidentified. TCRdb reprocessed the 5' RACE reads with MiXCR, giving one entry per CDR3 protein. Of under 950,000 distinct CDR3 sequences listed, around 20% were seen once; the top ten hold approximately 18%. These data originate in a study of CD8 T cells in ankylosing spondylitis. Study-wide results and limits: Disease-linked clones had a CD8+ phenotype and relatively low frequency in peripheral blood. According to the report, clones linked to the disease were significantly enriched in matched synovial fluid samples taken from ankylosing spondylitis patients. Several of the motif variants were reported before in synovial fluid and blood from reactive arthritis. Characteristic, it appeared, of ankylosing spondylitis blood was a TCR beta motif of eight highly homologous variants.

The CDR3 consists of 11 residues. Trimming took 3 bases from V and 5 from J, leaving 4 bases between them. The V gene's germline CDR1 is SNHLY and CDR2 FYNNEI. The source is a male donor with ankylosing spondylitis. The rearrangement links TRBV2 to TRBJ2-5; D gene ambiguous. Sequencing input: blood, either unsorted or a sorted T cell fraction (not recorded which). In DNA form, the CDR3 reads TGTGCCAGCAGTGAGTTGGAGACCCAGTACTTC. Protein sequence: CASSELETQYF.